Shown below are 31 T cell receptor beta chains from a single sample sequenced in a study of Ad26.COV2.S vaccination and SARS-CoV-2 variants. The treatment here: 19 received Ad26.COV2.S at low or high dose, single or two shots; about 5 received placebo; per-sample allocation not given. Sampling occurred on day 63 after the first vaccine or placebo injection. TCRdb's table, derived via immunoSEQ multiplex PCR, lists solely in-frame clones and lacks some. The data contain about 680,000 clones, 80% to 90% of them singletons. The sequencing here drew on peripheral blood, taken in a trial of Ad26.COV2.S vaccine versus placebo. The origin of the receptors is a person aged 18-65 years who received the Ad26.COV2.S COVID-19 vaccine or a placebo.

The chain joins TRBV6-5 to TRBJ2-7, with a possible D match to TRBD2 (5 bases). The CDR3 extends over 15 amino acids. V lost 6 bases, J lost 5 bases, and 20 bases lay in between. CDR1 and CDR2 from the germline V gene are MNHEY and SVGAGI. This chain's CDR3 is CASSLMRAARNEQYF. CDR3 bases: TGTGCCAGCAGCTTGATGAGGGCAGCGAGGAACGAGCAGTACTTC.

The V call is TRBV7-2, the J call TRBJ2-7, with D perhaps TRBD2 (6 bases). Trimming removed 6 bases at V and 4 bases at J, with 19 bases between. This CDR3 has 15 residues. Germline V lookup: CDR1 SGHTA, CDR2 FQGNSA. The CDR3 protein is CASSLQPRREYEQYF. The CDR3 bases are TGTGCCAGCAGTCTCCAGCCCCGGCGGGAATACGAGCAGTACTTC.

This chain joins TRBV3-1 (or the pseudogene TRBV3-2) and TRBJ1-1; D not certain. The V end lost 5 bases, the J end lost 4 bases, and 11 bases lay between the germline ends. Germline V lookup: CDR1 LGHDT, CDR2 YNNKEL (reference sequence). The CDR3 runs 13 residues. The CDR3 sequence: CASSFNGGTEAFF. The CDR3 DNA reads as TGTGCCAGCAGCTTCAACGGCGGCACTGAAGCTTTCTTT.

The V call is TRBV19, the J call TRBJ2-3; 11 bases match TRBD2. The CDR3 spans 13 residues. Germline assignment: CDR1 LNHDA and CDR2 SQIVND (reference sequence). V was pared by 6 bases and J by 11 bases, with 7 bases of the junction left unmatched. As DNA, the CDR3 is TGTGCCAGTAGGGGACTAGCGGTCCAGCTGCAGTATTTT. Its protein is CASRGLAVQLQYF.

This clone was picked up one time. The V gene is TRBV6-2 or TRBV6-3, the J gene TRBJ2-7, with unresolved D. CDR3 length: 14 residues. Germline V lookup: CDR1 MNHEY, CDR2 SVGEGT. Trimming stripped 0 bases from V and 6 bases from J, with 12 bases between. The CDR3 sequence: CASSYSPPSTEQYF. The DNA of the CDR3 is TGTGCCAGCAGTTACTCCCCACCGTCCACCGAGCAGTACTTC.

The CDR3 DNA reads TGTGCCAGCTCACCAAGGAGCAATGAGCAGTTCTTC. Its translation is CASSPRSNEQFF. This chain uses TRBV18 with TRBJ2-1, with D unclear. The germline V and J ends were trimmed by 2 bases and 6 bases, with 5 bases remaining between them. Germline assignment: CDR1 KGHSH and CDR2 LQKENI. This CDR3 has 12 residues.

This clone was observed a single time. The chain links TRBV21-1 to TRBJ1-1. TRBV21-1 is assigned pseudogene status. The CDR3 has 14 amino acids. CDR3 in amino acids: CASRPCGGHTEAFF. The CDR3 coding sequence is TGTGCCAGCAGGCCGTGTGGGGGACACACTGAAGCTTTCTTT.

This chain connects TRBV7-9 to TRBJ1-1; D call uncertain. Germline values: CDR1 SEHNR, CDR2 FQNEAQ (reference sequence). V was cut by 6 bases and J by 4 bases, with 12 bases left in between. The CDR3 sequence is 13 residues long. The CDR3 loop is CASSQGKATEAFF. In DNA form, the CDR3 reads TGTGCCAGCAGTCAAGGGAAGGCCACTGAAGCTTTCTTT. The full variable domain, in which reference TRBV7-9 and TRBJ1-1 provide the parts outside the CDR3, is DTGVSQNPRHKITKRGQNVTFRCDPISEHNRLYWYRQTLGQGPEFLTYFQNEAQLEKSRLLSDRFSAERPKGSFSTLEIQRTEQGDSAMYLCASSQGKATEAFFGQGTRLTVV.

The chain employs TRBV6-5 and TRBJ2-5; 7 positions match TRBD2. The CDR3 has 14 residues. J lost 0 bases, V lost 8 bases, and 6 bases had no gene match. The germline V gene encodes CDR1 MNHEY and CDR2 SVGAGI. CDR3 in DNA: TGTGCCAGCGGCTTGGGAGGGTACCAAGAGACCCAGTACTTC. Encoded protein: CASGLGGYQETQYF.

V and J are TRBV5-1 and TRBJ2-2; D perhaps matches TRBD1 (5 bases). Germline CDR1 is SGHRS and CDR2 is YFSETQ. Between the trimmed V and J ends, which lost 2 bases and 0 bases, there was a span of 11 bases. This CDR3 contains 16 residues. The CDR3 DNA follows: TGCGCCAGCAGCTTAGGGGCAAACGCGAACACCGGGGAGCTGTTTTTT. This encodes CASSLGANANTGELFF.

The chain couples TRBV29-1 to TRBJ2-7; TRBD2 is a possible D gene (5 bases). Per germline, CDR1 SQVTM and CDR2 ANQGSEA. V was clipped by 4 bases and J by 2 bases, with 9 bases between them. The CDR3 sequence is 12 residues long. CDR3 nucleotides: TGCAGCGTTGCCGGGATCGCCTACGAGCAGTACTTC. This codes for CSVAGIAYEQYF.

In this sample, this clone turned up a few times. CDR3 protein: CASSQGAGELFF. CDR3 DNA sequence: TGTGCCAGCAGCCAGGGGGCCGGGGAGCTGTTTTTT. This chain uses TRBV11-2 with TRBJ2-2, with 7 bases aligning to TRBD1. The trim removed 5 bases at V and 6 bases at J, leaving 0 bases unmatched. The CDR3 runs 12 residues. The germline V gene encodes CDR1 SGHAT and CDR2 FQNNGV.

The genes are TRBV28 and TRBJ2-7, with unresolved D. V dropped 6 bases and J dropped 4 bases, with 7 bases sitting between them. The germline CDR1 and CDR2 sequences are MDHEN and SYDVKM. The CDR3 is 11 residues long. CDR3 nucleotide sequence: TGTGCCAGCAGGGGCGTTTACGAGCAGTACTTC. This codes for CASRGVYEQYF.

Only one count was recorded for this clone. The chain couples TRBV7-8 to TRBJ2-7; 13 bases map to TRBD2. The germline V gene encodes CDR1 SGHVS and CDR2 FQNEAQ. The V and J ends lost 6 bases and 5 bases, in that order; junction bases with no gene match: 4. The CDR3 sequence is 14 residues long. CDR3 coding DNA: TGTGCCAGCAGTTCCGGGACTAGCGGGAACGAGCAGTACTTC. Amino acid sequence: CASSSGTSGNEQYF. Using reference TRBV7-8 and TRBJ2-7 for the parts outside the CDR3, the full variable domain is GAGVSQSPRYKVAKRGQDVALRCDPISGHVSLFWYQQALGQGPEFLTYFQNEAQLDKSGLPSDRFFAERPEGSVSTLKIQRTQQEDSAVYLCASSSGTSGNEQYFGPGTRLTVT.

The V gene is TRBV29-1, the J gene TRBJ1-3; D is uncertain. The CDR3 is made up of 12 amino acids. The germline CDR1 and CDR2 sequences are SQVTM and ANQGSEA. V lost 7 bases to trimming and J lost 3 bases, with 10 bases between them. In DNA, the CDR3 is TGCAGCGCGAGGGAAATTGGAAACACCATATATTTT. It specifies CSAREIGNTIYF.

The J gene is TRBJ1-4, the V gene TRBV11-1, with D uncertain. The V and J ends lost 2 bases and 8 bases respectively, with 12 bases between them. Looked up from germline, CDR1 is SGHAT and CDR2 is FQDESV (reference sequence). This CDR3 spans 14 amino acids. The CDR3 nucleotides are TGTGCCAGCAGCTTATCGGACCGTAGGGAAAAACTGTTTTTT. It encodes CASSLSDRREKLFF.

The chain couples TRBV5-3 to TRBJ2-1; weak D call: TRBD2 (5 bases). TRBV5-3 is recorded as an ORF, its role being uncertain. There are 15 residues in the CDR3. Trimming stripped 5 bases from V and 9 bases from J, with 21 bases between. The CDR3 DNA is TGTGCCAGAAGAACGACTATCGCAAAAACGGGTGAGCAGTTCTTC. Translation: CARRTTIAKTGEQFF.

This clone came up once. The genes are TRBV6-6 and TRBJ2-2; 9 bases fit TRBD1. This CDR3 spans 17 amino acids. V lost 5 bases and J lost 6; bases outside the gene matches: 13. Germline-derived CDR1 and CDR2 are MNHNY and SVGAGI (reference sequence). CDR3 nucleotide sequence: TGTGCCAGCAGTCCCCGACCGGGACAGGGCAATCCCGGGGAGCTGTTTTTT. Translating gives CASSPRPGQGNPGELFF.

J is TRBJ1-1 and V is TRBV19, with TRBD1 matching 10 bases. This CDR3 spans 16 amino acids. V lost 3 bases, J lost 8 bases, and 12 bases stayed unmatched. The germline V gene has CDR1 LNHDA and CDR2 SQIVND (reference sequence). As DNA, the CDR3 is TGTGCCAGTAGTATCCCTCGAGGGACAGGGGCTACGGAAGCTTTCTTT. Its translation: CASSIPRGTGATEAFF.

J is TRBJ2-7 and V is TRBV4-2; D remains unclear. The CDR3 contains 14 residues. CDR1 LGHNA and CDR2 YNFKEQ come from the germline V gene. V lost 0 bases, J lost 2 bases, and 8 bases lay in between. The CDR3 sequence: CASSQEAGPYEQYF. The CDR3 nucleotides are TGTGCCAGCAGCCAAGAAGCCGGCCCCTACGAGCAGTACTTC.

This clone turned up a few times. This chain connects TRBV7-9 to TRBJ1-5; maybe TRBD1 (5 bases). The CDR3 sequence is 16 residues long. Germline CDR1 is SEHNR and CDR2 is FQNEAQ (reference sequence). V lost 1 base and J lost 0, with 10 bases in between. The CDR3 spells CASSLDGGFSNQPQHF. The CDR3 coding sequence is TGTGCCAGCAGCTTAGACGGGGGATTTAGCAATCAGCCCCAGCATTTT. Filled out from reference TRBV7-9 and TRBJ1-5, the complete variable domain reads DTGVSQNPRHKITKRGQNVTFRCDPISEHNRLYWYRQTLGQGPEFLTYFQNEAQLEKSRLLSDRFSAERPKGSFSTLEIQRTEQGDSAMYLCASSLDGGFSNQPQHFGDGTRLSIL.

V and J are TRBV6-2 or TRBV6-3 and TRBJ1-5, with D maybe TRBD1 (5 bases). The CDR3 runs 14 residues. The V gene's germline CDR1 is MNHEY and CDR2 SVGEGT. The ends were cut back, 2 bases at V and 4 bases at J, with 9 bases in the middle. Here the CDR3 DNA reads TGTGCCAGCAGTTACAGGGGAGGAAATCAGCCCCAGCATTTT. Protein product: CASSYRGGNQPQHF.

V gene TRBV12-3 or TRBV12-4 combines with J gene TRBJ1-2, with TRBD1 as a possible D gene (6 bases). V shed 6 bases and J shed 7 bases, with 12 bases lying between them. This CDR3 contains 12 residues. CDR3 residues: CASSLTGRGYTF. The CDR3 DNA follows: TGTGCCAGCAGCTTGACAGGTCGTGGCTACACCTTC.

The gene calls are TRBV29-1 and TRBJ1-1; D perhaps matches TRBD1 (5 bases). V lost 7 bases to trimming and J lost 2 bases, with 17 bases between them. This CDR3 is built from 14 residues. CDR1 SQVTM and CDR2 ANQGSEA come from the germline V gene. Written as DNA, the CDR3 is TGCAGCGCCATGGACACCCGATTTAACACTGAAGCTTTCTTT. Residues: CSAMDTRFNTEAFF.

V and J are TRBV9 and TRBJ2-1; 9 bases are shared with TRBD2. Germline V gene sequence: CDR1 SGDLS, CDR2 YYNGEE. J gave up 0 bases and V 4 bases, and 8 bases lay outside the gene matches. The CDR3 has 17 residues. In nucleotides, the CDR3 is TGTGCCAGCAGCCAGGGGGTAGCGGGGGACTCCTACAATGAGCAGTTCTTC. Translated, it gives CASSQGVAGDSYNEQFF. Combining the CDR3 with reference TRBV9 and TRBJ2-1 gives the whole variable domain DSGVTQTPKHLITATGQRVTLRCSPRSGDLSVYWYQQSLDQGLQFLIQYYNGEERAKGNILERFSAQQFPDLHSELNLSSLELGDSALYFCASSQGVAGDSYNEQFFGPGTRLTVL.

The chain has TRBV10-2 and TRBJ2-7; D perhaps matches TRBD1 (6 bases). This CDR3 region has 14 residues. V lost 4 bases to trimming and J lost 6 bases, with 16 bases between them. Looked up from germline, CDR1 is WSHSY and CDR2 is SAAADI. CDR3 sequence: CASSGGQGVGEQYF. DNA for the CDR3: TGCGCCAGCAGTGGGGGGCAGGGCGTCGGCGAGCAGTACTTC.

The J gene is TRBJ1-2, the V gene TRBV5-6; 10 bases map to TRBD1. This CDR3 comprises 13 residues. Losses at the gene ends were 6 bases for V and 8 bases for J; bases not matched to a gene: 7. Germline loops: CDR1 SGHDT, CDR2 YYEEEE. The CDR3 nucleotides are TGTGCCAGCACGGCCGGACAGGGGGAGGGCTACACCTTC. Translated, it gives CASTAGQGEGYTF.

This rearrangement joins TRBV7-9 to TRBJ2-7; D is perhaps TRBD1 or TRBD2 (5 bases each). Germline values: CDR1 SEHNR, CDR2 FQNEAQ (reference sequence). V was trimmed by 3 bases and J by 4 bases, leaving 16 bases between them. This CDR3 has 15 amino acids. CDR3 region: CASSFYGPWGYEQYF. In DNA, the CDR3 is TGTGCCAGCAGCTTCTACGGGCCATGGGGGTACGAGCAGTACTTC.

This clone was detected only once. The V gene is TRBV6-2 or TRBV6-3, the J gene TRBJ2-7, with 7 nucleotides matching TRBD1. The CDR3 is 18 amino acids. Germline V CDR1 and CDR2: MNHEY, SVGEGT. V lost 2 bases and J lost 6; bases outside the gene matches: 19. DNA for the CDR3: TGTGCCAGCAGTTACCCATCAGAGGATCGGCTAGGGGGCATCGAGCAGTACTTC. This encodes CASSYPSEDRLGGIEQYF.

V is TRBV3-1 (or the pseudogene TRBV3-2) and J is TRBJ2-7; TRBD1 or TRBD2 may be the D gene (6 bases each). The CDR3 consists of 15 residues. V was cut by 2 bases and J by 4 bases, with 15 bases left in between. Germline V gives CDR1 LGHDT, CDR2 YNNKEL (reference sequence). The CDR3 DNA reads as TGTGCCAGCAGCCAAACTAGGGGGGCGTTTTACGAGCAGTACTTC. Protein sequence: CASSQTRGAFYEQYF.

The rearrangement joins TRBV18 to TRBJ1-6; perhaps TRBD1 as D (5 bases). CDR1 is KGHSH, CDR2 LQKENI, per germline. V shed 5 bases and J shed 5 bases, with 10 bases lying between them. The length of the CDR3 is 14 residues. CDR3 DNA: TGTGCCAGCTCATCAGACAGAGATAATTCACCCCTCCACTTT. It is translated as CASSSDRDNSPLHF.